The present TCR beta chain was sequenced within a study of T cells after yellow fever vaccination. As to this clonotype: Its matching antigen is unknown.

Study conclusions and caveats: Bulk-population clonotypes that are abundant could appear as contaminants in FACS-sorted repertoires. By day 5 rather than day 15, the secondary response had peaked, though it was weaker.

TCRdb fed the 5' RACE reads into MiXCR, producing one record per CDR3 protein. This sample carries under 600,000 distinct CDR3 sequences, around a fifth of them seen once, and the ten largest clones take about 16%. The germline gives CDR1 LGHNA, CDR2 YSLEER. CDR3 length equals 16 residues. V lost 2 bases to trimming and J lost 1 base, with 14 bases between them. The source of this sequence is a man aged 18 to 29 who received the YFV17D yellow fever vaccine. The chain recombines TRBV4-3 with TRBJ1-1, with D possibly being TRBD1 (5 bases). The specimen was PBMCs, collected about 20 days after the first yellow fever vaccination. CDR3 in DNA: TGCGCCAGCAGCCAACAATTAGACAGAAAGAACACTGAAGCTTTCTTT. Amino acid sequence: CASSQQLDRKNTEAFF.